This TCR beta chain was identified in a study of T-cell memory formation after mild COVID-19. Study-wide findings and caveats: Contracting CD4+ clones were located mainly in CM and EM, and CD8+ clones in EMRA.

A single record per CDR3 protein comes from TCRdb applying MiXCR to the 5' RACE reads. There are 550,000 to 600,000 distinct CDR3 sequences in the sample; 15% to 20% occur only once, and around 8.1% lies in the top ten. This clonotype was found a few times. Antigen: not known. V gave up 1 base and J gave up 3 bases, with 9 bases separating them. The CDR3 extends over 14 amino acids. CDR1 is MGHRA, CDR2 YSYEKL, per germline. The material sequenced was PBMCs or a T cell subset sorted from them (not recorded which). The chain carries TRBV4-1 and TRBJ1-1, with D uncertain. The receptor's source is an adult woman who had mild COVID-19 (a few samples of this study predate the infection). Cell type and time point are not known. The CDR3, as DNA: TGCGCCAGCAGCCAAGGAGGGCTCTACACTGAAGCTTTCTTT. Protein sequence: CASSQGGLYTEAFF.